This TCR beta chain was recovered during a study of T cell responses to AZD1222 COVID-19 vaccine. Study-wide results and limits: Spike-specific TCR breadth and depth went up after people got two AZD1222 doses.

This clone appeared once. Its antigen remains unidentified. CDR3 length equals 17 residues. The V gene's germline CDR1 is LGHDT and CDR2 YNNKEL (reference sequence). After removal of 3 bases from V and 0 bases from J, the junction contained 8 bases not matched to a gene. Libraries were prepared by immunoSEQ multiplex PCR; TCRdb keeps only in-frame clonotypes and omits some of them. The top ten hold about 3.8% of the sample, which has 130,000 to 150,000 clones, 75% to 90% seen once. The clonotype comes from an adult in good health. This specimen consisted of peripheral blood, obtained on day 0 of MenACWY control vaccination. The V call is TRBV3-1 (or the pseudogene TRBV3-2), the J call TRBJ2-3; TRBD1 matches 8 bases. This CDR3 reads CASSQGYQGASTDTQYF. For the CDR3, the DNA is TGTGCCAGCAGCCAGGGGTATCAGGGGGCCAGCACAGATACGCAGTATTTT.